The 4 T cell receptor beta chains in this list originate from one sample, sequenced in a study of blood T cell repertoires in COVID-19 (dated by TCRdb to the early 2020s). Receptors were amplified or captured by the immunoSEQ multiplex PCR assay. In its TCRdb copy, this immuneACCESS table keeps in-frame sequences only and misses some clones. Where compared with another copy, unresolved V genes explain less than half of these, and the others have no known cause. Recorded for this sample are about 240,000 clones; approximately 87% of them occurred a single time. The top ten hold 6.2% of the sample. Sequenced input: peripheral blood. These receptors were obtained from a man aged 55 to 70 with acute or convalescent COVID-19.

The chain is built from TRBV9 and TRBJ1-1; 9 positions match TRBD1. The CDR3 covers 13 residues. V shed 5 bases, J shed 5 bases, and the junction held 4 bases outside the gene matches. In germline, CDR1 is SGDLS, CDR2 YYNGEE. CDR3 nucleotide sequence: TGTGCCAGCAGTCCGGGACAGGGAACTGAAGCTTTCTTT. As protein: CASSPGQGTEAFF.

The rearrangement joins TRBV19 to TRBJ1-1; D not resolved. V was shortened by 4 bases and J by 1 base, with 7 bases between the two germline ends. The CDR3 extends over 13 amino acids. Germline V gives CDR1 LNHDA, CDR2 SQIVND (reference sequence). The chain's CDR3 is CASSTYGNTEAFF. The CDR3 DNA follows: TGTGCCAGTAGTACTTACGGGAACACTGAAGCTTTCTTT.

The chain carries TRBV11-3 and TRBJ1-1; 7 positions match TRBD1. This CDR3 is built from 15 residues. The germline CDR1 and CDR2 sequences are SGHNT and YENEEA. V shed 0 bases, J shed 1 base, and the junction held 2 bases outside the gene matches. This CDR3 reads CASSLDRGQNTEAFF. CDR3 nucleotide sequence: TGTGCCAGCAGCTTAGATAGGGGGCAGAACACTGAAGCTTTCTTT.

The rearrangement joins TRBV2 to TRBJ1-5, with 7 nucleotides matching TRBD1. Losses at the gene ends were 3 bases for V and 2 bases for J; bases not matched to a gene: 4. This CDR3 is 15 amino acids long. Germline CDR1 is SNHLY and CDR2 is FYNNEI. CDR3 in amino acids: CASSDVGQGNQPQHF. In nucleotides, the CDR3 is TGTGCCAGCAGTGATGTCGGACAGGGCAATCAGCCCCAGCATTTT.